This T cell receptor beta chain was observed in a study of cytomegalovirus exposure and HLA in healthy donors. From germline, CDR1 is SNHLY and CDR2 FYNNEI. The CDR3 has 15 amino acids. The trim removed 7 bases at V and 8 bases at J, leaving 16 bases unmatched. On this clone itself: Its antigen is not known.

General study results and limits: Indistinguishable V segments such as TRBV6-2 and TRBV6-3 were excluded. Later analysis demonstrated an association between a missense DCLRE1C variant and TCR beta V- and J-gene trimming.

Primers: 60 Vbeta forward and 13 Jbeta reverse. TCRdb keeps only in-frame clones here, not all; method: immunoSEQ multiplex PCR. The profile shows 75,000 to 95,000 clones, over 60% of them singletons. The rearrangement uses TRBV2 and TRBJ1-1; TRBD1 matches 7 bases. The sequence came from a woman in her forties in good health and CMV-seropositive. Sample: PBMCs. This CDR3 reads CASTQGPGLRPEAFF. CDR3 sequence (DNA): TGTGCCAGCACACAGGGGCCCGGTCTTCGTCCCGAAGCTTTCTTT.